What follows are 27 T cell receptor beta chains derived from one specimen sequenced in a study of spatial heterogeneity in lung cancer. TCRdb fed the 5' RACE reads into MiXCR, producing one record per CDR3 protein. The table lists around 25,000 distinct CDR3 sequences, about 9.8% of them singletons. Noted time point: blood at routine non-recurrence follow-up after resection. Sample: PBMCs, taken at follow-up. These TCRs come from a male donor with early-stage non-small cell lung cancer.

This chain uses TRBV28 with TRBJ2-2; 7 bases map to TRBD1. V was pared by 6 bases and J by 8 bases, with 12 bases of the junction left unmatched. Germline V gene lookup returns CDR1 MDHEN and CDR2 SYDVKM. The CDR3 is made up of 15 amino acids. The DNA for the CDR3 is TGTGCCAGCAGCCTAGACAGGGCAGCGCTAGGGGAGCTGTTTTTT. This sequence encodes CASSLDRAALGELFF.

This clonotype appeared a few times. V and J are TRBV7-2 and TRBJ2-7; TRBD2 matches at 11 bases. CDR1 and CDR2 from the germline V gene are SGHTA and FQGNSA. Trimming took 4 bases from V and 3 from J; bases not matched to a gene: 2. The CDR3 is 14 amino acids. The CDR3 here is CASSSTSGGYEQYF. The DNA for the CDR3 is TGTGCCAGCAGCTCTACTAGCGGGGGCTACGAGCAGTACTTC.

This chain uses TRBV5-1 with TRBJ2-2; D remains unclear. CDR3 length: 16 residues. The V end lost 4 bases, the J end lost 0 bases, and 13 bases lay between the germline ends. From germline, CDR1 is SGHRS and CDR2 YFSETQ. The CDR3 region has the DNA TGCGCCAGCAGCGAAGACGGACGGTCGAACACCGGGGAGCTGTTTTTT. Its translation: CASSEDGRSNTGELFF.

The rearrangement joins TRBV3-1 to TRBJ1-1; no clear D gene. CDR3 size: 15 residues. Germline CDR1 is LGHDT and CDR2 is YNNKEL (reference sequence). Trimming removed 0 bases at V and 1 base at J, with 9 bases between. The CDR3 region has the DNA TGTGCCAGCAGCCAAGAGGGCCATGAGAACACTGAAGCTTTCTTT. Translated: CASSQEGHENTEAFF.

There are many counts of this clonotype. This chain uses TRBV6-5 with TRBJ2-7, with TRBD2 as a possible D gene (6 bases). The germline CDR1 and CDR2 sequences are MNHEY and SVGAGI. V lost 0 bases to trimming and J lost 0 bases, with 6 bases between them. The CDR3 contains 14 residues. In DNA form, the CDR3 reads TGTGCCAGCAGTTACTCGGGGGGCTCCTACGAGCAGTACTTC. Translating it yields CASSYSGGSYEQYF.

This clonotype turned up a few times. The V gene is TRBV7-2, the J gene TRBJ2-2, with a tentative D call TRBD2 (5 bases). The CDR3 runs to 15 residues. The V end lost 1 base, the J end lost 4 bases, and 10 bases lay between the germline ends. Per germline, CDR1 SGHTA and CDR2 FQGNSA. The CDR3 DNA reads as TGTGCCAGCAGCTTAGTGTCGGCGGGCACCGGGGAGCTGTTTTTT. Protein product: CASSLVSAGTGELFF.

The genes are TRBV29-1 and TRBJ2-3; D is unclear. Germline CDR1 is SQVTM and CDR2 is ANQGSEA. The CDR3 covers 13 residues. V lost 3 bases, J lost 0 bases, and 7 bases lay in between. This CDR3 reads CSVDWESTDTQYF. The CDR3 DNA sequence: TGCAGCGTTGATTGGGAAAGCACAGATACGCAGTATTTT.

This clonotype has at least ten counts. The chain carries TRBV29-1 and TRBJ2-3; maybe TRBD1 (6 bases). The CDR3 runs 12 residues. The V end was cut by 1 base, the J end by 13 bases, with 15 bases between. Germline V gene lookup returns CDR1 SQVTM and CDR2 ANQGSEA. CDR3 protein: CSVEALGQREYF. The CDR3 DNA reads as TGCAGCGTTGAAGCGTTAGGACAGAGGGAGTATTTT.

This clonotype was observed many times. CDR3 nucleotide sequence: TGTGCCAGCAGCTTAGGGGGAGTCTACAATGAGCAGTTCTTC. Its translation: CASSLGGVYNEQFF. V is TRBV7-8 and J is TRBJ2-1; a weak D match, TRBD2 (5 bases). Trimming shortened V by 1 base and J by 3 bases, and 7 bases separated the two germline ends. The CDR3 is 14 amino acids. The germline V gene encodes CDR1 SGHVS and CDR2 FQNEAQ.

This clonotype has a handful of counts. The gene calls are TRBV7-2 and TRBJ2-3; D assignment may be TRBD1 or TRBD2 (5 bases each). The CDR3 has 15 amino acids. Germline CDR1 is SGHTA and CDR2 is FQGNSA. Trimming took off 5 bases at V and 2 bases at J, with 14 bases between the two ends. The CDR3 DNA reads TGTGCCAGCAGCCTCCTATGGGGGTCCACAGATACGCAGTATTTT. Translating gives CASSLLWGSTDTQYF.

The gene calls are TRBV7-8 and TRBJ1-4; D call uncertain. V was cut by 5 bases and J by 3 bases, with 7 bases left in between. Germline loops: CDR1 SGHVS, CDR2 FQNEAQ. This CDR3 region has 13 residues. The CDR3 reads CASSRRANEKLFF. DNA of the CDR3: TGTGCCAGCAGCCGCCGTGCTAATGAAAAACTGTTTTTT. The whole variable domain, remainder taken from reference TRBV7-8 and TRBJ1-4, is GAGVSQSPRYKVAKRGQDVALRCDPISGHVSLFWYQQALGQGPEFLTYFQNEAQLDKSGLPSDRFFAERPEGSVSTLKIQRTQQEDSAVYLCASSRRANEKLFFGSGTQLSVL.

This clonotype has ten or more counts. The V call is TRBV28, the J call TRBJ2-5, with 7 bases aligning to TRBD2. V lost 7 bases, J lost 2 bases, and 16 bases stayed unmatched. There are 17 residues in the CDR3. CDR1 MDHEN and CDR2 SYDVKM come from the germline V gene. The CDR3 here is CASNSPIVGGQQETQYF. DNA of the CDR3: TGTGCCAGCAACTCCCCGATCGTGGGAGGGCAACAAGAGACCCAGTACTTC.

This clonotype rates as medium-sized. V usage is TRBV28 and J usage is TRBJ2-5, with a possible D match to TRBD2 (5 bases). Germline CDR1 MDHEN, CDR2 SYDVKM. V was pared by 4 bases and J by 5 bases, with 14 bases between. The CDR3 is made up of 14 amino acids. CDR3 in amino acids: CASSSSGKEETQYF. CDR3 DNA sequence: TGTGCCAGCAGTTCCTCGGGGAAGGAGGAGACCCAGTACTTC.

This clonotype has ten or more counts. The chain recombines TRBV6-5 with TRBJ1-5, with no clear D. V lost 6 bases and J 4 bases, leaving 16 bases between the germline ends. The CDR3 has 15 amino acids. Germline loops: CDR1 MNHEY, CDR2 SVGAGI. The CDR3 region has the DNA TGTGCCAGCAGCCCTGCTTCCTGGGGTAATCAGCCCCAGCATTTT. This translates into CASSPASWGNQPQHF.

This clonotype was detected ten times or more. This chain uses TRBV11-2 with TRBJ2-3; 11 positions agree with TRBD2. The CDR3 runs 15 residues. Germline CDR1 and CDR2: SGHAT and FQNNGV. With 4 bases clipped from V and 2 bases from J, the junction kept 2 bases outside the gene matches. CDR3 sequence reads: CASSSGLADTDTQYF. As DNA, the CDR3 is TGTGCCAGCAGCTCGGGACTAGCGGACACAGATACGCAGTATTTT.

This clonotype was seen many times. The chain uses TRBV4-1 and TRBJ1-2, with D possibly being TRBD1 (6 bases). CDR3 length equals 13 residues. Germline loops: CDR1 MGHRA, CDR2 YSYEKL. V lost 4 bases, J lost 5 bases, and 11 bases lay in between. CDR3 nucleotides: TGCGCCAGCAGCCTGGACAGCAAATATGGCTACACCTTC. Translation: CASSLDSKYGYTF.

This clonotype was detected only a few times. The chain combines TRBV2 with TRBJ1-2; 9 bases map to TRBD1. The CDR3 loop spans 14 amino acids. CDR1 is SNHLY and CDR2 is FYNNEI in the germline V gene. The V and J ends lost 6 bases and 4 bases, in that order; junction bases with no gene match: 6. Here the CDR3 reads CASRAGQGFYGYTF. The CDR3 DNA reads TGTGCCAGCAGAGCAGGACAGGGGTTCTATGGCTACACCTTC.

J is TRBJ1-1 and V is TRBV27; D unclear. Trimming took 6 bases from V and 1 from J, leaving 9 bases between them. Per germline, CDR1 MNHEY and CDR2 SMNVEV (reference sequence). This CDR3 has 13 amino acids. In DNA, the CDR3 is TGTGCCAGCAGGCGCGGAGGGAACACTGAAGCTTTCTTT. This gives the protein CASRRGGNTEAFF.

The chain links TRBV29-1 to TRBJ2-7, with 8 bases aligning to TRBD1. Per the germline V gene, CDR1 is SQVTM and CDR2 is ANQGSEA. The CDR3 spans 14 residues. J was trimmed by 5 bases and V by 3 bases; bases with no gene match: 9. Written as DNA, the CDR3 is TGCAGCGTTGATGATGAGACAGGGGAGAACGAGCAGTACTTC. This gives the protein CSVDDETGENEQYF.

This clonotype was seen at least ten times. V and J are TRBV12-3 or TRBV12-4 and TRBJ2-5; possibly TRBD2 for D (6 bases). V lost 7 bases to trimming and J lost 3 bases, with 21 bases between them. This CDR3 has 16 residues. CDR3 bases: TGTGCCAGCACCTCGGGAGAGGGGCCTAGCAAAGAGACCCAGTACTTC. Its translation is CASTSGEGPSKETQYF.

There are many counts of this clonotype. The V call is TRBV4-3, the J call TRBJ1-2; perhaps TRBD1 as D (5 bases). The CDR3 is 13 amino acids. CDR1 is LGHNA and CDR2 is YSLEER in the germline V gene. Trimming removed 0 bases from V and 10 bases from J, with 12 bases in between. Here the CDR3 DNA reads TGCGCCAGCAGCCAAGATAGAACAGGACTCTACACCTTC. It is translated as CASSQDRTGLYTF.

This clonotype occurred a few times. This chain joins TRBV27 and TRBJ2-2, with D tentatively TRBD1 (6 bases). V lost 1 base and J 2 bases, leaving 11 bases between the germline ends. Per the germline V gene, CDR1 is MNHEY and CDR2 is SMNVEV (reference sequence). This CDR3 spans 16 amino acids. CDR3 DNA: TGTGCCAGCAGTTTATTGGCCAGGGGAAACACCGGGGAGCTGTTTTTT. Amino acids: CASSLLARGNTGELFF.

In its sample, this clonotype was seen many times. The chain employs TRBV28 and TRBJ1-4; TRBD1 might be the D (5 bases). V lost 8 bases and J 8 bases, leaving 9 bases between the germline ends. The CDR3 extends over 11 amino acids. Germline loops: CDR1 MDHEN, CDR2 SYDVKM. The CDR3 reads CASGGGEKLFF. The CDR3 region has the DNA TGTGCCAGCGGGGGTGGGGAAAAACTGTTTTTT.

Ten or more counts support this clonotype. The rearrangement joins TRBV28 to TRBJ2-5, with D tentatively TRBD2 (5 bases). Germline CDR1 reads MDHEN; CDR2 reads SYDVKM. There are 13 residues in the CDR3. The ends were cut back, 4 bases at V and 0 bases at J, with 6 bases in the middle. CDR3 in amino acids: CASSSGYQETQYF. CDR3 DNA: TGTGCCAGCAGTTCGGGGTACCAAGAGACCCAGTACTTC.

By sample share, this clonotype is medium-sized (0.01 to 0.1%). This chain joins TRBV7-9 and TRBJ2-2; TRBD1 matches 10 bases. Trimming at V came to 5 bases and at J to 6 bases, leaving 12 bases not matched to a gene. Looked up from germline, CDR1 is SEHNR and CDR2 is FQNEAQ (reference sequence). The CDR3 has 17 amino acids. The CDR3 region is CASSGTGTGVVSGELFF. The CDR3 coding sequence is TGTGCCAGCAGCGGGACCGGGACAGGGGTAGTCTCCGGGGAGCTGTTTTTT. The variable domain in full, with the rest retrieved from reference TRBV7-9 and TRBJ2-2, is DTGVSQNPRHKITKRGQNVTFRCDPISEHNRLYWYRQTLGQGPEFLTYFQNEAQLEKSRLLSDRFSAERPKGSFSTLEIQRTEQGDSAMYLCASSGTGTGVVSGELFFGEGSRLTVL.

This clonotype was seen ten or more times. The chain uses TRBV7-6 and TRBJ1-1; 8 bases agree with TRBD1. Germline trimming cut 3 bases from V and 4 bases from J; bases unmatched to any gene: 7. Germline CDR1 and CDR2: SGHVS and FNYEAQ. The CDR3 consists of 15 residues. This CDR3 reads CASSFQTGEVTEAFF. In DNA, the CDR3 is TGTGCCAGCAGCTTCCAGACAGGGGAAGTCACTGAAGCTTTCTTT. The whole variable domain, remainder taken from reference TRBV7-6 and TRBJ1-1, is GAGVSQSPRYKVTKRGQDVALRCDPISGHVSLYWYRQALGQGPEFLTYFNYEAQQDKSGLPNDRFSAERPEGSISTLTIQRTEQRDSAMYRCASSFQTGEVTEAFFGQGTRLTVV.

The sample holds many counts of this clonotype. The CDR3: CASRDTGTGLTGELFF. The CDR3 region has the DNA TGCGCCAGCAGAGACACCGGGACAGGGCTGACCGGGGAGCTGTTTTTT. This chain links TRBV10-2 with TRBJ2-2, with 9 bases matching TRBD1. Germline V lookup: CDR1 WSHSY, CDR2 SAAADI. CDR3 length: 16 amino acids. The trim removed 6 bases at V and 5 bases at J, leaving 10 bases unmatched.